Below are 21 T cell receptor beta chains sequenced from a single sample in a study of Ad26.COV2.S vaccination and SARS-CoV-2 variants. The method was immunoSEQ multiplex PCR; TCRdb's version includes in-frame clones alone and lacks a portion of them. This repertoire shows approximately 480,000 clones, 87% found once; its top ten account for about 13%. Treatment given: some 19 received Ad26.COV2.S at low or high dose, single or two shots; roughly 5 received placebo; per-sample allocation not given. The samples date from day 63 after the first vaccine or placebo injection. The sample in question was peripheral blood, obtained in a trial of Ad26.COV2.S vaccine versus placebo. The receptor set was obtained from a person aged 18-60 years who received the Ad26.COV2.S COVID-19 vaccine or a placebo.

V and J are TRBV6-5 and TRBJ2-7, with 9 bases fitting TRBD1. V lost 7 bases to trimming and J lost 2 bases; unmatched junction nucleotides: 3. The CDR3 is made up of 13 amino acids. Germline CDR1 reads MNHEY; CDR2 reads SVGAGI. As DNA, the CDR3 is TGTGCCAGCAATAACAGGGGGCCCTACGAGCAGTACTTC. Protein: CASNNRGPYEQYF.

This chain connects TRBV9 to TRBJ2-1, with D possibly matching TRBD2 (5 bases). Germline-derived CDR1 and CDR2 are SGDLS and YYNGEE. This CDR3 comprises 15 residues. Between the trimmed V and J ends, which lost 0 bases and 6 bases, there was a span of 13 bases. The CDR3 DNA sequence: TGTGCCAGCAGCGTAGTGGGAGACGGGTCCAATGAGCAGTTCTTC. This translates into CASSVVGDGSNEQFF.

J is TRBJ1-6 and V is TRBV28; D might be TRBD1 (5 bases). Germline V gene data show CDR1 as MDHEN and CDR2 as SYDVKM. This CDR3 region has 14 residues. CDR3 coding DNA: TGTGGTCTCGCTGAAGCAGGGAACAATTCACCCCTCCACTTT. Protein product: CGLAEAGNNSPLHF.

The V and J genes are TRBV3-1 (or the pseudogene TRBV3-2) and TRBJ2-1, with TRBD2 matching 10 bases. The CDR3 is made up of 15 amino acids. The germline V gene has CDR1 LGHDT and CDR2 YNNKEL (reference sequence). V lost 4 bases to trimming and J lost 8 bases; unmatched junction nucleotides: 8. For the CDR3, the DNA is TGTGCCAGCAGCCGTAGAGCGGGAGGGGTGGATGAGCAGTTCTTC. Its translation: CASSRRAGGVDEQFF.

This chain connects TRBV7-2 to TRBJ1-1, with D maybe TRBD1 (6 bases). Per the germline V gene, CDR1 is SGHTA and CDR2 is FQGNSA. The germline V and J ends were trimmed by 5 bases and 11 bases, with 18 bases remaining between them. The CDR3 is made up of 13 amino acids. CDR3 sequence (DNA): TGTGCCAGCAGCAAAAAAGCTGGGGGCTGGGCTTTCTTT. Amino acids: CASSKKAGGWAFF.

Concerning this clone: This CDR3 is also generated by other DNA sequences in the sample. The genes are TRBV15 and TRBJ2-2; D is unresolved. In germline, CDR1 is LNHNV, CDR2 YYDKDF (reference sequence). This CDR3 region has 13 residues. Trimming pared 1 base from V and 3 bases from J, leaving 3 bases between. The CDR3 DNA reads TGTGCCACCAGCAGAGGGGACACCGGGGAGCTGTTTTTT. Its translation is CATSRGDTGELFF.

The chain has TRBV5-4 and TRBJ2-1, with 12 bases matching TRBD2. V trimming: 4 bases; J trimming: 9 bases; junction bases outside the gene matches: 8. Germline assignment: CDR1 SGHNT and CDR2 YYREEE (reference sequence). CDR3 size: 15 residues. As DNA, the CDR3 is TGTGCCAGCAGCACCGCTAGCGGGAGGGCCGGTGAGCAGTTCTTC. Its translation is CASSTASGRAGEQFF.

This chain joins TRBV6-1 and TRBJ2-3, with a possible D match to TRBD2 (5 bases). Germline CDR1 MNHNS, CDR2 SASEGT. The CDR3 is 14 residues long. Trimming cost V 2 bases and J 7 bases, with 13 bases left between them. This chain's CDR3 is CASSEFRGLNTQYF. Written as DNA, the CDR3 is TGTGCCAGCAGTGAATTTCGTGGACTGAATACGCAGTATTTT.

This clone was recorded a few times. This chain uses TRBV7-6 with TRBJ2-2; tentatively, D is TRBD2 (5 bases). CDR3 length equals 15 residues. The germline V gene has CDR1 SGHVS and CDR2 FNYEAQ. V lost 4 bases and J 8 bases, leaving 17 bases between the germline ends. The CDR3 reads CASSSQGLVAGELFF. In DNA form, the CDR3 reads TGTGCCAGCAGCTCCCAAGGACTCGTGGCGGGGGAGCTGTTTTTT.

The chain employs TRBV4-3 and TRBJ1-2; possible D gene TRBD1, 5 bases. Germline V lookup: CDR1 LGHNA, CDR2 YSLEER. V lost 4 bases and J lost 6, with 12 bases in between. The CDR3 consists of 13 residues. CDR3 in DNA: TGCGCCAGCAGCCGGACGGACATGGATGGCTACACCTTC. Residues: CASSRTDMDGYTF.

This clone has a single count. Additional DNA sequences in this sample encode the identical CDR3. The chain couples TRBV30 to TRBJ2-2, with TRBD2 matching 10 bases. The CDR3 runs 13 residues. The junction had 0 bases not matched to a gene; V was cut back by 0 bases and J by 8 bases. Germline V lookup: CDR1 GTSNPN, CDR2 SVGIG (reference sequence). The CDR3: CAWSVLAGGELFF. The DNA for the CDR3 is TGTGCCTGGAGTGTACTAGCGGGAGGGGAGCTGTTTTTT.

This clone was detected once. The chain combines TRBV7-2 with TRBJ2-7, with 10 bases aligning to TRBD2. Trimming at V came to 6 bases and at J to 2 bases, leaving 10 bases not matched to a gene. The germline V gene has CDR1 SGHTA and CDR2 FQGNSA. The CDR3 is 16 amino acids. CDR3 in amino acids: CASRLAASGRTYEQYF. CDR3 coding DNA: TGTGCCAGCAGACTAGCGGCTAGCGGGAGAACCTACGAGCAGTACTTC.

The rearrangement uses TRBV5-8 and TRBJ1-4; 7 nucleotides match TRBD1. The ends lost 4 bases at V and 2 bases at J; junction bases unmatched: 5. Germline V gene lookup returns CDR1 SGHTS and CDR2 YDEGEE. The CDR3 consists of 15 residues. DNA of the CDR3: TGTGCCAGCAGCCAGGGACAGCTGACTAATGAAAAACTGTTTTTT. Protein product: CASSQGQLTNEKLFF.

The chain carries TRBV7-2 and TRBJ2-7; 12 nucleotides line up with TRBD2. CDR3 length equals 16 residues. Germline CDR1 reads SGHTA; CDR2 reads FQGNSA. V shed 5 bases and J 2 bases; nucleotides not matched to a gene: 7. The CDR3, as DNA: TGTGCCAGCAGCCCGCGGACTAGCGGGGTCCCCTACGAGCAGTACTTC. Amino acid sequence: CASSPRTSGVPYEQYF.

As DNA, the CDR3 is TGCGCCAGCAGCTTGAGGGGGACAGGGCAGACGAACACCGGGGAGCTGTTTTTT. It is translated as CASSLRGTGQTNTGELFF. V gene TRBV5-1 combines with J gene TRBJ2-2, with 9 bases identical to TRBD1. This CDR3 is 18 amino acids long. The germline CDR1 and CDR2 sequences are SGHRS and YFSETQ. V dropped 1 base and J dropped 0; count of bases not matched to a gene: 7.

The chain recombines TRBV28 with TRBJ2-3; 8 positions agree with TRBD1. After removal of 2 bases from V and 3 bases from J, the junction contained 4 bases not matched to a gene. CDR1 MDHEN and CDR2 SYDVKM come from the germline V gene. CDR3 length: 15 residues. The DNA of the CDR3 is TGTGCCAGCAGTTTAAAGGACAGGGCAACAGATACGCAGTATTTT. Residues: CASSLKDRATDTQYF.

The chain uses TRBV30 and TRBJ2-3; no firm D call. CDR1 GTSNPN and CDR2 SVGIG come from the germline V gene (reference sequence). Trimming stripped 8 bases from V and 0 bases from J, with 18 bases between. The CDR3 runs to 15 residues. The CDR3 region is CARGPDTASTDTQYF. The CDR3 coding sequence is TGTGCCCGAGGTCCAGACACAGCTAGCACAGATACGCAGTATTTT.

The V gene is TRBV3-1 (or the pseudogene TRBV3-2), the J gene TRBJ2-7; D remains ambiguous. V lost 3 bases, J lost 9 bases, and 12 bases lay in between. Germline assignment: CDR1 LGHDT and CDR2 YNNKEL (reference sequence). CDR3 length equals 12 residues. CDR3 in amino acids: CASSQSASWQYF. CDR3 DNA sequence: TGTGCCAGCAGCCAGAGTGCATCGTGGCAGTACTTC.

The chain uses TRBV30 and TRBJ1-1, with a tentative D call TRBD1 (6 bases). V was shortened by 8 bases and J by 6 bases, with 25 bases between the two germline ends. The CDR3 is 15 amino acids. Looked up from germline, CDR1 is GTSNPN and CDR2 is SVGIG (reference sequence). The CDR3 is CAGTGGGRGSAEAFF. DNA of the CDR3: TGTGCCGGAACAGGAGGGGGGCGGGGATCGGCTGAAGCTTTCTTT.

This sequence joins TRBV28 and TRBJ1-6, with D perhaps matching TRBD1 (6 bases). In germline, CDR1 is MDHEN, CDR2 SYDVKM. The V and J ends lost 6 bases and 8 bases respectively, with 14 bases between them. The CDR3 is 14 amino acids. In nucleotides, the CDR3 is TGTGCCAGCAGGACAAGGGGGTGGGATTCACCCCTCCACTTT. As protein: CASRTRGWDSPLHF.

The chain has TRBV5-1 and TRBJ2-3; D may be TRBD2 (5 bases). Germline CDR1 and CDR2: SGHRS and YFSETQ. The germline V and J ends were trimmed by 3 bases and 0 bases, with 8 bases remaining between them. The CDR3 sequence is 14 residues long. CDR3 region: CASSSERSTDTQYF. For the CDR3, the DNA is TGCGCCAGCAGCTCGGAGCGGAGCACAGATACGCAGTATTTT.